This is a list of T cell receptor beta chains from one sample in a study of shared clonotypes between healthy human individuals. The data were produced by immunoSEQ multiplex PCR, yet TCRdb's version contains in-frame clones alone and is incomplete. Seen here are 2.5 million or so clones, just over 90% observed once, and the top ten hold around 0.14%. The specimen sequenced was naive CD4+ T cells sorted from blood. Receptors originate from a man aged 18 to 30 in good health. CDR3s include the opening cysteine and the closing phenylalanine or tryptophan. The D gene is left open where the match is weak. The size entry is marked missing in some rows and otherwise reads once, few, many or a size class.

cdr3_nt: TGTGCCAGCAGAGCCGGGACAGGGGGCGGCGAGCAGTACTTC; cdr3_aa: CASRAGTGGGEQYF; j_call: TRBJ2-7; d_call: TRBD1; clone_size: .; v_call: TRBV6-6
cdr3_nt: TGTGCCAGCAGCGTAGCTCTGAACAATGAGCAGTTCTTC; cdr3_aa: CASSVALNNEQFF; j_call: TRBJ2-1; d_call: .; clone_size: .; v_call: TRBV9
cdr3_nt: TGTGCCAGCAGTTTAAGCAGAGAACAGCCCCAGCATTTT; cdr3_aa: CASSLSREQPQHF; j_call: TRBJ1-5; d_call: .; clone_size: .; v_call: TRBV27
cdr3_nt: TGTGCCTGGAGACAGGGAGGATCCAATGAGCAGTTCTTC; cdr3_aa: CAWRQGGSNEQFF; j_call: TRBJ2-1; d_call: .; clone_size: .; v_call: TRBV30
cdr3_nt: TGCGCCAGCAGCTTGGTCAGCCCGTTGGAGACCCAGTACTTC; cdr3_aa: CASSLVSPLETQYF; j_call: TRBJ2-5; d_call: .; clone_size: .; v_call: TRBV5-1
cdr3_nt: TGTGCCATCAGCAGAACAGGGGCAACTAATGAAAAACTGTTTTTT; cdr3_aa: CAISRTGATNEKLFF; j_call: TRBJ1-4; d_call: TRBD1; clone_size: .; v_call: TRBV10-3
cdr3_nt: TGTGCCAGCAGTGCGGCTGTAGGGACACGGATCTACGAGCAGTACTTC; cdr3_aa: CASSAAVGTRIYEQYF; j_call: TRBJ2-7; d_call: .; clone_size: .; v_call: TRBV6-1
cdr3_nt: TGTGCCAGCAGCTTCACGTATAGCAATCAGCCCCAGCATTTT; cdr3_aa: CASSFTYSNQPQHF; j_call: TRBJ1-5; d_call: .; clone_size: few; v_call: TRBV5-7
cdr3_nt: TGCGCCAGCAGCCAGTGGACAGGAAAACTCAACACTGAAGCTTTCTTT; cdr3_aa: CASSQWTGKLNTEAFF; j_call: TRBJ1-1; d_call: TRBD1; clone_size: .; v_call: TRBV4-3
cdr3_nt: TGTGCCAGCAGCTTAGGTGGGACAGGTTCCTACGAGCAGTACTTC; cdr3_aa: CASSLGGTGSYEQYF; j_call: TRBJ2-7; d_call: TRBD1; clone_size: .; v_call: TRBV7-2
cdr3_nt: TGTGCCAGCAGCTCCAGACAGGGGAATATCAACTACGAGCAGTACTTC; cdr3_aa: CASSSRQGNINYEQYF; j_call: TRBJ2-7; d_call: TRBD1; clone_size: .; v_call: TRBV7-9
cdr3_nt: TGTGCCATCAGTGAATCCGGGGGCGGTTACGAGCAGTACTTC; cdr3_aa: CAISESGGGYEQYF; j_call: TRBJ2-7; d_call: .; clone_size: .; v_call: TRBV10-3
cdr3_nt: TGTGCCTGGAGGGGGGGGAAGACCTACGAGCAGTACTTC; cdr3_aa: CAWRGGKTYEQYF; j_call: TRBJ2-7; d_call: TRBD2; clone_size: .; v_call: TRBV30
cdr3_nt: TGTGCCAGCAGCTTCCTACACAATGAGCAGTTCTTC; cdr3_aa: CASSFLHNEQFF; j_call: TRBJ2-1; d_call: .; clone_size: .; v_call: TRBV11-2
cdr3_nt: TGTGCCAGCTCTCCTATCTCCCTATACGAGCAGTACTTC; cdr3_aa: CASSPISLYEQYF; j_call: TRBJ2-7; d_call: .; clone_size: .; v_call: TRBV18
cdr3_nt: TGCGCCAGCAGCTTGTCCGGGGACGGTGGAGAGACCCAGTACTTC; cdr3_aa: CASSLSGDGGETQYF; j_call: TRBJ2-5; d_call: .; clone_size: .; v_call: TRBV5-1
cdr3_nt: TGTGCCAGCAGAACAACTGGAGGGGGCGCGAATGGCTACACCTTC; cdr3_aa: CASRTTGGGANGYTF; j_call: TRBJ1-2; d_call: TRBD1; clone_size: .; v_call: TRBV6-6
cdr3_nt: TGTGCCGGGGGAGGTACAGATACGCAGTATTTT; cdr3_aa: CAGGGTDTQYF; j_call: TRBJ2-3; d_call: .; clone_size: .; v_call: TRBV30
cdr3_nt: TGTGCCACCCACACTGGGGCCAACGTCCTGACTTTC; cdr3_aa: CATHTGANVLTF; j_call: TRBJ2-6; d_call: .; clone_size: .; v_call: TRBV10-3
cdr3_nt: TGTGCCAGCTCCGCCTTCCTGAGCACAGATACGCAGTATTTT; cdr3_aa: CASSAFLSTDTQYF; j_call: TRBJ2-3; d_call: .; clone_size: .; v_call: TRBV11-1
cdr3_nt: TGTGCCAGCAGTTTCGATTGGCAGAAAAGTCCCGAGACCCAGTACTTC; cdr3_aa: CASSFDWQKSPETQYF; j_call: TRBJ2-5; d_call: .; clone_size: once; v_call: TRBV27
cdr3_nt: TGTGCCAGCTCACCGGGCGAGGGGAACACTGAAGCTTTCTTT; cdr3_aa: CASSPGEGNTEAFF; j_call: TRBJ1-1; d_call: .; clone_size: .; v_call: TRBV18
cdr3_nt: TGTGCCAGCAGCTGGACTAGCGGGGGTCTCACCGGGGAGCTGTTTTTT; cdr3_aa: CASSWTSGGLTGELFF; j_call: TRBJ2-2; d_call: TRBD2; clone_size: .; v_call: TRBV7-2
cdr3_nt: TGTGCTAGTGGTTTGGTAGAATGGGACAGTATTTTGAACACTGAAGCTTTCTTT; cdr3_aa: CASGLVEWDSILNTEAFF; j_call: TRBJ1-1; d_call: TRBD1; clone_size: .; v_call: TRBV12-5
cdr3_nt: TGTGCCAGCAGCGTGGGACAGGGAACAAATGAGCAGTTCTTC; cdr3_aa: CASSVGQGTNEQFF; j_call: TRBJ2-1; d_call: TRBD1; clone_size: .; v_call: TRBV6-1
cdr3_nt: TGTGCCAGCAGCGCCGACAGAAAGGAGTACTTC; cdr3_aa: CASSADRKEYF; j_call: TRBJ2-7; d_call: .; clone_size: .; v_call: TRBV7-9
cdr3_nt: TGTGCCAGCAATCTCCAGGGGGACTTGAACACCGGGGAGCTGTTTTTT; cdr3_aa: CASNLQGDLNTGELFF; j_call: TRBJ2-2; d_call: .; clone_size: .; v_call: TRBV5-4
cdr3_nt: TGTGCCAGCAGCTTTATAGGACAAGAGACCCAGTACTTC; cdr3_aa: CASSFIGQETQYF; j_call: TRBJ2-5; d_call: .; clone_size: once; v_call: TRBV5-4
cdr3_nt: TGTGCCAGCAGCGTGGGACTAGCTTCAGATACGCAGTATTTT; cdr3_aa: CASSVGLASDTQYF; j_call: TRBJ2-3; d_call: TRBD2; clone_size: .; v_call: TRBV9
cdr3_nt: TGCAGCGTTGAGGCTGGGACCGGGGGGCCCCAGCATTTT; cdr3_aa: CSVEAGTGGPQHF; j_call: TRBJ1-5; d_call: .; clone_size: few; v_call: TRBV29-1
cdr3_nt: TGTGCCAGCAGTGCCTGGGACAGGGTGGCTAGCGGGTATAGCACAGATACGCAGTATTTT; cdr3_aa: CASSAWDRVASGYSTDTQYF; j_call: TRBJ2-3; d_call: .; clone_size: once; v_call: TRBV6-1
cdr3_nt: TGTGCCTGGAGTGTAAACAGGAGGGTCACTGAAGCTTTCTTT; cdr3_aa: CAWSVNRRVTEAFF; j_call: TRBJ1-1; d_call: .; clone_size: .; v_call: TRBV30
cdr3_nt: TGCGCCAGCAAAAGGGACAGTTTGAACACTGAAGCTTTCTTT; cdr3_aa: CASKRDSLNTEAFF; j_call: TRBJ1-1; d_call: TRBD1; clone_size: .; v_call: TRBV10-2